This T cell receptor (beta chain) was recorded in a study of blood T cells in healthy people across ages. Study-level information: T cells yielded about one barcoded beta molecule per two cells through template switching.

Then a second PCR, running roughly 7 to 11 cycles, was carried out with a sample-barcoded 5' primer and a J-beta primer mix. Carrying 12 random nucleotides, a template-switch adaptor labeled each individual cDNA molecule. TCRdb reprocessed the 5' RACE reads via MiXCR and lists one record per CDR3 protein. The repertoire holds some 1,800,000 distinct CDR3 sequences, with approximately 39% as singletons. The CDR3 totals 13 residues. Germline-derived CDR1 and CDR2 are SGDLS and YYNGEE. V was clipped by 1 base and J by 7 bases, with 11 bases between them. The clonotype originates from a human donor in good health. J is TRBJ1-1 and V is TRBV9; D remains ambiguous. The sequenced material came from blood. CDR3 in DNA: TGTGCCAGCAGCGTATTCCTGCGGGGTGAAGCTTTCTTT. Translation: CASSVFLRGEAFF.